This T cell receptor (beta chain) was sequenced for a study of T cells after yellow fever vaccination. 5'RACE template switching generated TCR cDNA, adding a universal primer site and UMIs. TCRdb used MiXCR to reprocess the 5' RACE reads, holding one entry per CDR3 protein. The sample lists about 500,000 distinct CDR3 sequences; about 17% were seen once. This clonotype was recorded a few times. The antigen is unknown. Findings and caveats of the study: Overall, a small share of clonotypes was seen in both CD4 and CD8 compartments. Weaker overall, the secondary response nonetheless peaked faster (day 5 versus 15). The bulk population could contribute abundant contaminating clonotypes to FACS-sorted repertoires.

The ends were cut back, 7 bases at V and 0 bases at J, with 17 bases in the middle. The CDR3 runs to 16 residues. CDR1 is SGHTS and CDR2 is YDEGEE in the germline V gene. This receptor was taken from a man aged 18 to 29 who received the YFV17D yellow fever vaccine. The chain combines TRBV5-8 with TRBJ2-1, with TRBD1 as a possible D gene (6 bases). This material consisted of PBMCs, taken 5 to 6 days after the first yellow fever vaccination. CDR3 nucleotide sequence: TGTGCCAGCCGGTATACAGGGACCCGCTCCTACAATGAGCAGTTCTTC. It is translated as CASRYTGTRSYNEQFF.